This T cell receptor (beta chain) was sequenced during a study of cytomegalovirus exposure and HLA in healthy donors. V was shortened by 7 bases and J by 3 bases, with 15 bases between the two germline ends. Germline CDR1 is MNHNY and CDR2 is SVGAGI (reference sequence). This CDR3 comprises 15 residues. Use of 60 Vbeta and 13 Jbeta primers characterized the PCR. The data were produced by immunoSEQ multiplex PCR, yet TCRdb's version contains in-frame clones alone and is incomplete. Reported are 100,000 to 150,000 clones; the ten largest clones contain about 1.6%. The sample comprised PBMCs. The gene calls are TRBV6-6 and TRBJ2-2; TRBD2 might be the D (5 bases). The sequence was collected from a woman in her forties in good health and CMV-seronegative. CDR3 protein: CASNSNSGHTGELFF. The DNA for the CDR3 is TGTGCCAGCAACTCGAACAGCGGACACACCGGGGAGCTGTTTTTT.